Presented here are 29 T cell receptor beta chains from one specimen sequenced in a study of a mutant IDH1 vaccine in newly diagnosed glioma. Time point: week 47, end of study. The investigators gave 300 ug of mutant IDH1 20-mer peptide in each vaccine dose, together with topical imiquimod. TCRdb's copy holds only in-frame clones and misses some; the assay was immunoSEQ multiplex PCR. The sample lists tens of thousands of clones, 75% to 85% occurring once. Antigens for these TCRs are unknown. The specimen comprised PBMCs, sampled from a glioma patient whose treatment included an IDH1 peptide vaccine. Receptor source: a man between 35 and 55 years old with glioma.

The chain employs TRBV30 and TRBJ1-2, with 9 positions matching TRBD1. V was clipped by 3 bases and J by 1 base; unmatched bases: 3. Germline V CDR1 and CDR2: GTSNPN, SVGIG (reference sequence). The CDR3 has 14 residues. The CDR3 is CAWRGDRVNYGYTF. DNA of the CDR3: TGTGCCTGGAGGGGGGACAGGGTTAACTATGGCTACACCTTC.

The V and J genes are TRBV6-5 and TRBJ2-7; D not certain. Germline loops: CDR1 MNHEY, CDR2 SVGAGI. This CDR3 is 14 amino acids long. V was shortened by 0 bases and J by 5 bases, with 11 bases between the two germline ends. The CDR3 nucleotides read TGTGCCAGCAGTTACTCAAGTTACCGTAACGAGCAGTACTTC. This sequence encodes CASSYSSYRNEQYF.

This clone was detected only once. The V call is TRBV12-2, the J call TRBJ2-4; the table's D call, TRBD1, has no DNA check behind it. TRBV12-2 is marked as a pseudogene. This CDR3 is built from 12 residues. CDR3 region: CASLDRGDIQYF. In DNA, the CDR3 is TGTGCAAGCCTCGACAGGGGAGACATTCAGTACTTC.

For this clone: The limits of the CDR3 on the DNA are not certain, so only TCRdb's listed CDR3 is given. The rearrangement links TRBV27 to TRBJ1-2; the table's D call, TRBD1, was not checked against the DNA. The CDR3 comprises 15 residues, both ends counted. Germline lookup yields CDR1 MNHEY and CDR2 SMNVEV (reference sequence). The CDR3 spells CASSSSKGRGYGYTF.

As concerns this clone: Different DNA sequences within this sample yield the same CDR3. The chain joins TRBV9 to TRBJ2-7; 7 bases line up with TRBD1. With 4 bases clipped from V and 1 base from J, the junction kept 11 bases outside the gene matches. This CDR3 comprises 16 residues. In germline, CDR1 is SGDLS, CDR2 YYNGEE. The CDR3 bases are TGTGCCAGCAGCCTCAGCCGGGACAGCAGTTCCTACGAGCAGTACTTC. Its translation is CASSLSRDSSSYEQYF. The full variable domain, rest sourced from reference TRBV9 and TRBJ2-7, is DSGVTQTPKHLITATGQRVTLRCSPRSGDLSVYWYQQSLDQGLQFLIQYYNGEERAKGNILERFSAQQFPDLHSELNLSSLELGDSALYFCASSLSRDSSSYEQYFGPGTRLTVT.

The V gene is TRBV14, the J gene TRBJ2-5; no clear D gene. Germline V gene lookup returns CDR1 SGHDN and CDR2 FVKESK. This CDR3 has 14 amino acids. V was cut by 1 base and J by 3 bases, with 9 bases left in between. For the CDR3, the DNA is TGTGCCAGCAGCCAAGCCTTTAGGGAAGAGACCCAGTACTTC. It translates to CASSQAFREETQYF.

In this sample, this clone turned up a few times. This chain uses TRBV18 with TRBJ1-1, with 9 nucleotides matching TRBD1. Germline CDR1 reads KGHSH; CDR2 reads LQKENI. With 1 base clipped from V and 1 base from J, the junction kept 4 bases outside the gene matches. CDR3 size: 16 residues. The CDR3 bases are TGTGCCAGCTCACCACTCCCGGGACAGGGGAACACTGAAGCTTTCTTT. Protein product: CASSPLPGQGNTEAFF. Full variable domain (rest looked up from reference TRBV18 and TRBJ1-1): NAGVMQNPRHLVRRRGQEARLRCSPMKGHSHVYWYRQLPEEGLKFMVYLQKENIIDESGMPKERFSAEFPKEGPSILRIQQVVRGDSAAYFCASSPLPGQGNTEAFFGQGTRLTVV.

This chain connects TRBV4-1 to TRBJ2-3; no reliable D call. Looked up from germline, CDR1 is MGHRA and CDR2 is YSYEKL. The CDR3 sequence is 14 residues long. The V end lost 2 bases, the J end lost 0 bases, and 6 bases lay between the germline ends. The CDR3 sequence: CASSQQASTDTQYF. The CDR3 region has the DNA TGCGCCAGCAGCCAACAGGCTAGCACAGATACGCAGTATTTT.

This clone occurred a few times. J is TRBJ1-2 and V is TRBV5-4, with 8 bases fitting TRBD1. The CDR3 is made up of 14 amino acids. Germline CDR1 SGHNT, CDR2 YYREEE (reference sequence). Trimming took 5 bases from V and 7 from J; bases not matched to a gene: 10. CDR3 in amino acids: CASSLTGQGGGYTF. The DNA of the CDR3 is TGTGCCAGCAGTCTGACAGGACAGGGCGGTGGCTACACCTTC. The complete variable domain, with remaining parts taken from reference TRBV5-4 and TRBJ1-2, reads ETGVTQSPTHLIKTRGQQVTLRCSSQSGHNTVSWYQQALGQGPQFIFQYYREEENGRGNFPPRFSGLQFPNYSSELNVNALELDDSALYLCASSLTGQGGGYTFGSGTRLTVV.

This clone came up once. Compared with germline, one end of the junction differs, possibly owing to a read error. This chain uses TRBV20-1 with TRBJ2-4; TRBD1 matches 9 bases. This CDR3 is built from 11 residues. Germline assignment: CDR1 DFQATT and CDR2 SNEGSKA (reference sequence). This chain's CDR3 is CSAAIRDRVVF. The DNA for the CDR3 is TGCAGTGCAGCCATCCGGGACAGGGTAGTCTTC.

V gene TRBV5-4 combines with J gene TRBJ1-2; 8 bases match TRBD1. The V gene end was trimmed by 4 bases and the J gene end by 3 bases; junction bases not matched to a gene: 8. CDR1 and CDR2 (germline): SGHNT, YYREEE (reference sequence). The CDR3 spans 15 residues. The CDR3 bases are TGTGCCAGCAGCCTTAGGGACAGGTTCTACTATGGCTACACCTTC. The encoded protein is CASSLRDRFYYGYTF.

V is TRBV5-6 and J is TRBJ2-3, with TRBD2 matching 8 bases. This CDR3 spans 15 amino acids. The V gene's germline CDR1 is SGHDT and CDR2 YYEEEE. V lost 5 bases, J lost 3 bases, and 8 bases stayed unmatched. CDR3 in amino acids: CASSQASGGTDTQYF. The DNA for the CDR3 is TGTGCCAGCAGTCAAGCCAGCGGGGGAACAGATACGCAGTATTTT.

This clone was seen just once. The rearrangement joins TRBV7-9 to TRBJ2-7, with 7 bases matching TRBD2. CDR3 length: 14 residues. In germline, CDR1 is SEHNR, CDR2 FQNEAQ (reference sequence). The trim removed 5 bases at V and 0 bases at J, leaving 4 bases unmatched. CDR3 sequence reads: CASSRSGSSYEQYF. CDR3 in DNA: TGTGCCAGCAGCCGTAGCGGGTCCTCCTACGAGCAGTACTTC. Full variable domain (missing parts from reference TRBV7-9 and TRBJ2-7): DTGVSQNPRHKITKRGQNVTFRCDPISEHNRLYWYRQTLGQGPEFLTYFQNEAQLEKSRLLSDRFSAERPKGSFSTLEIQRTEQGDSAMYLCASSRSGSSYEQYFGPGTRLTVT.

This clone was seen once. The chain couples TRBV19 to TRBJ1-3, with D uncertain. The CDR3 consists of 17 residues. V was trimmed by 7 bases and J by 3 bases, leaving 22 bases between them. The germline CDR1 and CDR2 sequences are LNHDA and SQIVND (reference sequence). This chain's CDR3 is CASTPSARRGGGNTIYF. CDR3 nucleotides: TGTGCCAGTACCCCTTCCGCCCGGCGGGGTGGTGGAAACACCATATATTTT.

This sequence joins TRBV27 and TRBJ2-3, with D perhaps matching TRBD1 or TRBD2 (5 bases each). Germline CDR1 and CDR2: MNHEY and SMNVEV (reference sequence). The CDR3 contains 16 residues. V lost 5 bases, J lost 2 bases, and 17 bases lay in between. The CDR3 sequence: CASSTAAGDHTDTQYF. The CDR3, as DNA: TGTGCCAGCAGTACAGCTGCTGGGGACCACACAGATACGCAGTATTTT.

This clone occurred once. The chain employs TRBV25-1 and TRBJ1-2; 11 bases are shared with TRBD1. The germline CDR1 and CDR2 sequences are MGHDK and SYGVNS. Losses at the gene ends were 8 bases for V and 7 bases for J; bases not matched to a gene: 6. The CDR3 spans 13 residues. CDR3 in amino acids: CASGDRGWVGYTF. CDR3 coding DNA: TGTGCCAGCGGGGACAGGGGGTGGGTTGGCTACACCTTC.

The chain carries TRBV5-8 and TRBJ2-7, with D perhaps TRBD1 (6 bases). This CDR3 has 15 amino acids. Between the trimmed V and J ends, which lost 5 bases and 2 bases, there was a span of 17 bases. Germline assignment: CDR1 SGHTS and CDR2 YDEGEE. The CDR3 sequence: CASSFQQGGAYEQYF. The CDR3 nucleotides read TGTGCCAGCAGTTTTCAACAGGGTGGTGCCTACGAGCAGTACTTC.

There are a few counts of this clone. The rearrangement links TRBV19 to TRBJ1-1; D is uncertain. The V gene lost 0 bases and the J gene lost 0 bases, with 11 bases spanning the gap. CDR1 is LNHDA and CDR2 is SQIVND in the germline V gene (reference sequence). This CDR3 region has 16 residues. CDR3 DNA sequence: TGTGCCAGTAGTATAGATCGAGGAGCAGTGAACACTGAAGCTTTCTTT. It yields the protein CASSIDRGAVNTEAFF.

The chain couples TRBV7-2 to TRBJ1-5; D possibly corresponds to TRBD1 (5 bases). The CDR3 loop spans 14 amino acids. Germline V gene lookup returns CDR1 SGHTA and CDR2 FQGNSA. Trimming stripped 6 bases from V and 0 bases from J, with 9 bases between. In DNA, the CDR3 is TGTGCCAGCAGGGCGGACACTAGCAATCAGCCCCAGCATTTT. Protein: CASRADTSNQPQHF.

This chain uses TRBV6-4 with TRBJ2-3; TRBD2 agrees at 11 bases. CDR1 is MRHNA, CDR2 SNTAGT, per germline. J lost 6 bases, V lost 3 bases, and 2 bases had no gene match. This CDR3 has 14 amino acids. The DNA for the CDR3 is TGTGCCAGCAGTGAGTCTAGCGGGAGGGATACGCAGTATTTT. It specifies CASSESSGRDTQYF.

CDR3 sequence reads: CASSLFPGLSYEQYF. In DNA form, the CDR3 reads TGCGCCAGCAGCTTGTTCCCGGGCCTCTCCTACGAGCAGTACTTC. The chain uses TRBV5-1 and TRBJ2-7; unclear D gene. Trimming stripped 1 base from V and 0 bases from J, with 11 bases between. Germline V gene data show CDR1 as SGHRS and CDR2 as YFSETQ. The CDR3 is 15 residues long.

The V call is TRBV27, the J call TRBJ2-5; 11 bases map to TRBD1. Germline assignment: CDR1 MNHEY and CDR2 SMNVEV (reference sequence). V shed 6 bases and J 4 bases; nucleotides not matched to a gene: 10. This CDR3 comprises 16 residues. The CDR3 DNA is TGTGCCAGCAGCCTACTCGGGACAGGGGGGGGAGAGACCCAGTACTTC. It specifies CASSLLGTGGGETQYF.

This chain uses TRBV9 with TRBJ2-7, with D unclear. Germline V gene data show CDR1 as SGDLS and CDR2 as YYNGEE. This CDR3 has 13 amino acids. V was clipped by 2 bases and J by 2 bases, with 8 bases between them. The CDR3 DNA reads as TGTGCCAGCAGCGTCACATGGGCCTACGAGCAGTACTTC. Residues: CASSVTWAYEQYF. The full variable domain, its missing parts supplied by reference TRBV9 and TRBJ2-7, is DSGVTQTPKHLITATGQRVTLRCSPRSGDLSVYWYQQSLDQGLQFLIQYYNGEERAKGNILERFSAQQFPDLHSELNLSSLELGDSALYFCASSVTWAYEQYFGPGTRLTVT.

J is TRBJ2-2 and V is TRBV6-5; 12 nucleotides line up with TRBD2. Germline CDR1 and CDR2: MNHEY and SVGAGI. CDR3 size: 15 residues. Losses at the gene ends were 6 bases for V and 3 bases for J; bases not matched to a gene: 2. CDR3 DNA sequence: TGTGCCAGCAGACGACTAGCGGGGGACACCGGGGAGCTGTTTTTT. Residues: CASRRLAGDTGELFF.

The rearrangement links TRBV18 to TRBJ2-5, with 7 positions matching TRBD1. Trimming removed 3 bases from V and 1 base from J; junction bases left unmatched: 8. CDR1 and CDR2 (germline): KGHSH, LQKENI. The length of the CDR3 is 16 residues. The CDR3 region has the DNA TGTGCCAGCTCACCCCGACAGGGCTGGGGCCAAGAGACCCAGTACTTC. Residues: CASSPRQGWGQETQYF.

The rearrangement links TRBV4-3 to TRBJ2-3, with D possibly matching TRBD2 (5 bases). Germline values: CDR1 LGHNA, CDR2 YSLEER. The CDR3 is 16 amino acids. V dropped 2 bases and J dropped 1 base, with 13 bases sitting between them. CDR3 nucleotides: TGCGCCAGCAGCCAAACGGGGTTGTCTGGCACAGATACGCAGTATTTT. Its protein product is CASSQTGLSGTDTQYF.

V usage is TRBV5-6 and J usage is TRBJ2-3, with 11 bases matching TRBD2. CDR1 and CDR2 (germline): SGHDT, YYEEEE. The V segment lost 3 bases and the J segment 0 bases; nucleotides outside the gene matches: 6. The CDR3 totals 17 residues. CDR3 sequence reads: CASSSTSGGLSTDTQYF. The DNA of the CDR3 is TGTGCCAGCAGCTCAACTAGCGGGGGCCTCAGCACAGATACGCAGTATTTT.

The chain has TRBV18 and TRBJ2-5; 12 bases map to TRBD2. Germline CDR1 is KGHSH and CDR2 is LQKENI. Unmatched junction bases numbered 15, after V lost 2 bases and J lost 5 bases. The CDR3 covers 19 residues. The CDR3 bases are TGTGCCAGCTCACCAAATTCCGGCCTAGCGGGAGGGCCAGGGGAGACCCAGTACTTC. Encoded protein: CASSPNSGLAGGPGETQYF. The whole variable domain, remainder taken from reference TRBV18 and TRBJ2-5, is NAGVMQNPRHLVRRRGQEARLRCSPMKGHSHVYWYRQLPEEGLKFMVYLQKENIIDESGMPKERFSAEFPKEGPSILRIQQVVRGDSAAYFCASSPNSGLAGGPGETQYFGPGTRLLVL.

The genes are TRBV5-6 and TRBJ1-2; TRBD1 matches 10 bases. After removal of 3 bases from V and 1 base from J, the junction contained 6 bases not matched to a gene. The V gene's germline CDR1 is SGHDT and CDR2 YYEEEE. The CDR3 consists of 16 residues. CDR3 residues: CASSSSGTGVNYGYTF. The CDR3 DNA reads TGTGCCAGCAGCTCGTCCGGGACAGGGGTTAACTATGGCTACACCTTC.